This TCR beta chain was profiled in a study of shared clonotypes between healthy human individuals. The overall study: The study drew on a couple of women and three men aged 18 to 49 as donors. Plates per donor: three CD4 naive, three CD4 memory, two CD8 naive, one CD8 memory.

Clones were read by immunoSEQ multiplex PCR, and TCRdb kept only the in-frame ones, dropping some. The data contain 500,000 or so clones, roughly 95% of them seen just once; the ten biggest clones take up about 0.059%. The CDR3 is 12 amino acids. V was clipped by 6 bases and J by 2 bases, with 8 bases between them. Germline-derived CDR1 and CDR2 are PRHDT and FYEKMQ (reference sequence). Sample: naive CD4+ T cells sorted from blood. The sample's subset: CD45RA+ positively selected. The clonotype originates from a woman in her twenties or thirties in good health. This chain uses TRBV13 with TRBJ2-7, with D tentatively TRBD1 or TRBD2 (5 bases each). The CDR3 loop reads CASRRGPYEQYF. The CDR3 DNA follows: TGTGCCAGCAGGAGGGGCCCCTACGAGCAGTACTTC.